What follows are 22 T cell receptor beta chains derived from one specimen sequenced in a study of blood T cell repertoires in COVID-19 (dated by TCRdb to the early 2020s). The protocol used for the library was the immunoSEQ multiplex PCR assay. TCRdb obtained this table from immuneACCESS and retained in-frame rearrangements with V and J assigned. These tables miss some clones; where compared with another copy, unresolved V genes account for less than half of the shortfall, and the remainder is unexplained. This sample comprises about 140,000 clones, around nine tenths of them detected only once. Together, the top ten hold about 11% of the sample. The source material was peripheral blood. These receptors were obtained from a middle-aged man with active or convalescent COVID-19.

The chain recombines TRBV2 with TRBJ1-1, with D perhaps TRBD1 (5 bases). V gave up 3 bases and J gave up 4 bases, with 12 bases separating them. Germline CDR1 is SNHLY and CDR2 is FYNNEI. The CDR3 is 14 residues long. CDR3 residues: CASSDKGRTTEAFF. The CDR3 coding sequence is TGTGCCAGCAGTGACAAGGGGAGGACCACTGAAGCTTTCTTT.

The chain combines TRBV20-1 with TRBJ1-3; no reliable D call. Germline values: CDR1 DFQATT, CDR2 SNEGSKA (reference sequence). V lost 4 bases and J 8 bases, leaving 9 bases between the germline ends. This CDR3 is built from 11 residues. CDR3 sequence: CSAIRTDTIYF. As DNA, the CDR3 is TGCAGTGCTATTCGTACGGACACCATATATTTT.

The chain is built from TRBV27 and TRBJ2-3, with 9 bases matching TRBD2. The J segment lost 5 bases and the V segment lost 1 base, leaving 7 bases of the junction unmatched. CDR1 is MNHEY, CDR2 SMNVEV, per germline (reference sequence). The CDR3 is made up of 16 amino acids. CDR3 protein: CASSLFSGRDGDTQYF. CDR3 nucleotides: TGTGCCAGCAGTTTATTTAGCGGGAGAGACGGAGATACGCAGTATTTT.

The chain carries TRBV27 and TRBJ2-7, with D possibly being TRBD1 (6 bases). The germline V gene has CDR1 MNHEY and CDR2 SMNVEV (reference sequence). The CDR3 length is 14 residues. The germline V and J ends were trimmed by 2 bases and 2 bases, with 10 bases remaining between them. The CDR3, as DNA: TGTGCCAGCAGTTTAAGGGACACGGCCTACGAGCAGTACTTC. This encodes CASSLRDTAYEQYF.

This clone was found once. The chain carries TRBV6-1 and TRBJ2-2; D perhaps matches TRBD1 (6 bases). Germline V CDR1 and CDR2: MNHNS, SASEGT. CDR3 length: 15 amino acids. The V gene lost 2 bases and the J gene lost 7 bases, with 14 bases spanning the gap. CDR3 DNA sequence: TGTGCCAGCAGTGAACCCGGGACAACTTACGGGGAGCTGTTTTTT. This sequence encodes CASSEPGTTYGELFF.

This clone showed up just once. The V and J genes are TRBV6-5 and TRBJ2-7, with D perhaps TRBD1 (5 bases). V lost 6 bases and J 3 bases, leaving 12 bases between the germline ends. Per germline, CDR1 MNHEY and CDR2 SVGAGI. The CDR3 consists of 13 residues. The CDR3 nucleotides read TGTGCCAGCAGGGCAGGGCCCCTCTACGAGCAGTACTTC. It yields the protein CASRAGPLYEQYF.

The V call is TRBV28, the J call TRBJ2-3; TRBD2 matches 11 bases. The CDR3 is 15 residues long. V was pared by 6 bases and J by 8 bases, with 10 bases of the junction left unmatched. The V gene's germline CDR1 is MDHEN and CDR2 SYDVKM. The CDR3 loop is CASRLTSGDSGTQYF. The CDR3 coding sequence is TGTGCCAGCAGGTTGACTAGCGGGGACTCCGGTACGCAGTATTTT.

Here the CDR3 reads CASSEEEGVTEAFF. Written as DNA, the CDR3 is TGTGCCAGCAGTGAAGAGGAGGGAGTGACTGAAGCTTTCTTT. The J gene is TRBJ1-1, the V gene TRBV6-1; D is uncertain. The CDR3 runs to 14 residues. Germline CDR1 MNHNS, CDR2 SASEGT. The germline V and J ends were trimmed by 1 base and 5 bases, with 11 bases remaining between them.

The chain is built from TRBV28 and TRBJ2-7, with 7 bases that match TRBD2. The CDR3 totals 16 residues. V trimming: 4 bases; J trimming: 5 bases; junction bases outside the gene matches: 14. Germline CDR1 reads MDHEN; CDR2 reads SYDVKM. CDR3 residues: CASSYPIRTRTNEQYF. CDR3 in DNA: TGTGCCAGCAGTTACCCTATCCGGACTAGAACTAACGAGCAGTACTTC.

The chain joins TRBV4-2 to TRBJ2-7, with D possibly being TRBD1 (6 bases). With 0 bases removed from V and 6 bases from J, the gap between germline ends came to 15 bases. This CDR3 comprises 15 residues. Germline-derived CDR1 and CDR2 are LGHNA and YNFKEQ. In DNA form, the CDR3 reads TGTGCCAGCAGCCAAGACTTACAGGGTTTGGGCGAGCAGTACTTC. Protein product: CASSQDLQGLGEQYF.

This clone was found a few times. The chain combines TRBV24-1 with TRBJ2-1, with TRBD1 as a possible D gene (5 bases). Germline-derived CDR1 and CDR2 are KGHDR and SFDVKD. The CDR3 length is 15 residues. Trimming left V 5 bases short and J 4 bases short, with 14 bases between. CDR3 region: CATSGWGTAYNEQFF. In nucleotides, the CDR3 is TGTGCCACCAGTGGTTGGGGCACCGCGTACAATGAGCAGTTCTTC.

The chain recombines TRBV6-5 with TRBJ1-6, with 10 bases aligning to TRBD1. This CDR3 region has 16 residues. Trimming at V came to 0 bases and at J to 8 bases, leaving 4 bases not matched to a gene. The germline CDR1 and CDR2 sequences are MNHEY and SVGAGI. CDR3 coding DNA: TGTGCCAGCAGTTACTCGAGGGACAGGGGACATTCACCCCTCCACTTT. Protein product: CASSYSRDRGHSPLHF.

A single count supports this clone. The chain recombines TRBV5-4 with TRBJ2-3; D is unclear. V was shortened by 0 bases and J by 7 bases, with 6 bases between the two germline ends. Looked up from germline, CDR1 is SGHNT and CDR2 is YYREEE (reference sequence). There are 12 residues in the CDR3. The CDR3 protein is CASSLEPNTQYF. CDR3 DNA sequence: TGTGCCAGCAGCTTGGAGCCGAATACGCAGTATTTT. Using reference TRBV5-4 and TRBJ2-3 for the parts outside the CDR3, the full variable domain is ETGVTQSPTHLIKTRGQQVTLRCSSQSGHNTVSWYQQALGQGPQFIFQYYREEENGRGNFPPRFSGLQFPNYSSELNVNALELDDSALYLCASSLEPNTQYFGPGTRLTVL.

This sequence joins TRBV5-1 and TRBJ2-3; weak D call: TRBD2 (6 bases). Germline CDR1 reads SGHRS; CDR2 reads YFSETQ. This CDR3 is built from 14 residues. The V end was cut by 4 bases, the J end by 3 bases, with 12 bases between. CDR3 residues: CASSPPGATDTQYF. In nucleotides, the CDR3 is TGCGCCAGCAGCCCACCGGGAGCGACAGATACGCAGTATTTT. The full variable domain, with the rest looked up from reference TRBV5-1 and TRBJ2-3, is KAGVTQTPRYLIKTRGQQVTLSCSPISGHRSVSWYQQTPGQGLQFLFEYFSETQRNKGNFPGRFSGRQFSNSRSEMNVSTLELGDSALYLCASSPPGATDTQYFGPGTRLTVL.

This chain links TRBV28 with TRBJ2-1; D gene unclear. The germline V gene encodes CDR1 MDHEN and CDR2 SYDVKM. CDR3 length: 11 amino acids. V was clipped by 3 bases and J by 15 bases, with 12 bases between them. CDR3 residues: CASSFSGSRFF. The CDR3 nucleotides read TGTGCCAGCAGTTTCTCCGGGTCCAGGTTCTTC.

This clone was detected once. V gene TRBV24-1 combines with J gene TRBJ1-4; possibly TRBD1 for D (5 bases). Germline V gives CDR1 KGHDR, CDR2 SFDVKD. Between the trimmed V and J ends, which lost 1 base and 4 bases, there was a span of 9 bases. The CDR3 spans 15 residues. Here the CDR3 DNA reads TGTGCCACCAGTGATTTAAAAGGGGATAATGAAAAACTGTTTTTT. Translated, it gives CATSDLKGDNEKLFF.

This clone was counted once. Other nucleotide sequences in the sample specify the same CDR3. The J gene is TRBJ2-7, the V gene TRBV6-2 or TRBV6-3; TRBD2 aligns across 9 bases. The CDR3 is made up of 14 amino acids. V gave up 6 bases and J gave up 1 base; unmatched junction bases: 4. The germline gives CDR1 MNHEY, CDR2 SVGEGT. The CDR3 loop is CASSTTSGSYEQYF. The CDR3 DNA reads TGTGCCAGCAGCACGACTAGCGGTTCCTACGAGCAGTACTTC.

CDR3 region: CASSFQGYEQYF. The CDR3 DNA sequence: TGCGCCAGCAGCTTCCAGGGCTACGAGCAGTACTTC. The chain recombines TRBV5-1 with TRBJ2-7; TRBD1 might be the D (5 bases). CDR1 and CDR2 from the germline V gene are SGHRS and YFSETQ. There are 12 residues in the CDR3. V was cut by 2 bases and J by 3 bases, with 6 bases left in between.

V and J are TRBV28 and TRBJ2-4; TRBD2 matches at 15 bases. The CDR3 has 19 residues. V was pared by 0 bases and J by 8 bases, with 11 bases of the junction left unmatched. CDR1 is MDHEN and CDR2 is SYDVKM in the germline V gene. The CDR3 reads CASSLWKDGTSGRSDIQYF. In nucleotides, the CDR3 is TGTGCCAGCAGTTTATGGAAGGACGGGACTAGCGGGAGGTCTGACATTCAGTACTTC. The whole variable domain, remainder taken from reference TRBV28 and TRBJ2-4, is DVKVTQSSRYLVKRTGEKVFLECVQDMDHENMFWYRQDPGLGLRLIYFSYDVKMKEKGDIPEGYSVSREKKERFSLILESASTNQTSMYLCASSLWKDGTSGRSDIQYFGAGTRLSVL.

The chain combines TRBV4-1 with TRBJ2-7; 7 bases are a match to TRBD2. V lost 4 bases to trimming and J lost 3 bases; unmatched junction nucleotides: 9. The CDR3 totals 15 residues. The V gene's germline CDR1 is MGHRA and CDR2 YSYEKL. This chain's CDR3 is CASSPWGRDGYEQYF. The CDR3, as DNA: TGCGCCAGCAGCCCCTGGGGGAGGGACGGCTACGAGCAGTACTTC.

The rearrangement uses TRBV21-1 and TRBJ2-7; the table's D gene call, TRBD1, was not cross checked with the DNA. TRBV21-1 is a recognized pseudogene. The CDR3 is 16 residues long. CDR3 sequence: CASSKGPRQGSYEQYF. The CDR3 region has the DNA TGTGCCAGCAGCAAAGGCCCAAGACAGGGGTCCTACGAGCAGTACTTC.

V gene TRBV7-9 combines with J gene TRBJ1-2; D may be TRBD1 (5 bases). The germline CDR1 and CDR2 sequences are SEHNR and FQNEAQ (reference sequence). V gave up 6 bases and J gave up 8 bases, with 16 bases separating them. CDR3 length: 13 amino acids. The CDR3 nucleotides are TGTGCCAGCAGTCCAGACAGCCGCGTCGGCTACACCTTC. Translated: CASSPDSRVGYTF.